The clone carrying this T cell receptor beta chain was seen many times. Its target is unknown. This sample is drawn from a study of CD8 T cells in ankylosing spondylitis. Study-level points and caveats: Some of the motif variants had earlier been found in reactive arthritis patients' fluid and blood. Typical of ankylosing spondylitis blood, it appeared, was a TCR beta motif of several highly homologous variants.

TCRdb fed the 5' RACE reads into MiXCR, producing one record per CDR3 protein. The data hold 75,000 to 95,000 distinct CDR3 sequences, with about 9% observed a single time. Sequenced input: blood, either unsorted or a sorted T cell fraction (not recorded which). This clonotype was sampled from a male donor with ankylosing spondylitis.

The CDR3 bases are TGTGCCAGCAGCCGAGGCCTAGCGGAGGGGCGGGGCACAGATACGCAGTATTTT. Translated, it gives CASSRGLAEGRGTDTQYF. The chain recombines TRBV11-2 with TRBJ2-3, with 7 bases matching TRBD2. CDR3 length: 18 residues. V dropped 5 bases and J dropped 1; count of bases not matched to a gene: 15. From germline, CDR1 is SGHAT and CDR2 FQNNGV.